This record covers a single T cell receptor (beta chain). This CDR3 contains 13 residues. V was clipped by 2 bases and J by 9 bases, with 11 bases between them. The germline gives CDR1 SGHDN, CDR2 FVKESK. This sample was included in a study of shared clonotypes between healthy human individuals. Study-wide background: Three CD4 naive, three CD4 memory, two CD8 naive and one CD8 memory plate were used per donor.

Sequencing was performed with immunoSEQ multiplex PCR; in TCRdb, only in-frame clones are kept and a portion is missing. The data contain some 700,000 clones, 80% to 95% of them seen just once; the ten biggest clones take up about 34%. This clonotype originated in a man between 18 and 29 years old in good health. Some clones in this sample may be carry-over from other donors' samples. Sequenced sample: memory CD8+ T cells from PBMCs. Subset defined: CD45RO+ cells pooled with CCR7-negative TemRA cells. The rearrangement joins TRBV14 to TRBJ2-1; D not certain. The CDR3, as DNA: TGTGCCAGCAGCCAATTGACGTATAGTGAGCAGTTCTTC. This sequence encodes CASSQLTYSEQFF.